This passage covers 11 T cell receptor beta chains from one sample sequenced in a study of control samples from healthy donors and cancer patients. The protocol was immunoSEQ multiplex PCR, while the TCRdb copy is restricted to in-frame clones and leaves out a portion. The sample lists about 150,000 clones; about 90% were seen once. The material sequenced was blood. The receptors here all came from a woman in her thirties or forties in good health.

The genes are TRBV15 and TRBJ1-5, with TRBD1 matching 10 bases. Germline trimming cut 5 bases from V and 2 bases from J; bases unmatched to any gene: 9. Germline V gives CDR1 LNHNV, CDR2 YYDKDF (reference sequence). CDR3 length: 17 amino acids. CDR3 amino acids: CATSGGQGGIGNQPQHF. The CDR3 nucleotides read TGTGCCACCAGCGGAGGACAGGGGGGGATTGGCAATCAGCCCCAGCATTTT. The whole variable domain, remainder taken from reference TRBV15 and TRBJ1-5, is DAMVIQNPRYQVTQFGKPVTLSCSQTLNHNVMYWYQQKSSQAPKLLFHYYDKDFNNEADTPDNFQSRRPNTSFCFLDIRSPGLGDTAMYLCATSGGQGGIGNQPQHFGDGTRLSIL.

V gene TRBV6-6 combines with J gene TRBJ2-1, with a weak D call TRBD1 (5 bases). V was pared by 2 bases and J by 8 bases, with 16 bases between. Germline values: CDR1 MNHNY, CDR2 SVGAGI (reference sequence). The length of the CDR3 is 15 residues. CDR3 loop: CASSYPQGTLDEQFF. The CDR3 DNA reads TGTGCCAGCAGTTACCCCCAGGGAACTTTGGATGAGCAGTTCTTC.

The chain combines TRBV3-1 (or the pseudogene TRBV3-2) with TRBJ2-5; possibly TRBD2 for D (6 bases). From germline, CDR1 is LGHDT and CDR2 YNNKEL (reference sequence). V was trimmed by 1 base and J by 9 bases, leaving 15 bases between them. CDR3 size: 14 residues. In DNA, the CDR3 is TGTGCCAGCAGCCAAGGGACTACCTCTGGGGCCCAGTACTTC. This sequence encodes CASSQGTTSGAQYF.

V usage is TRBV12-3 or TRBV12-4 and J usage is TRBJ2-1; possible D gene TRBD1, 5 bases. This CDR3 has 11 residues. Between the trimmed V and J ends, which lost 4 bases and 9 bases, there was a span of 7 bases. CDR3 bases: TGTGCCAGCAGTTCTCAGGGTGAGCAGTTCTTC. This sequence encodes CASSSQGEQFF.

This sequence joins TRBV7-3 and TRBJ2-1, with TRBD1 matching over 8 bases. Per germline, CDR1 SGHTA and CDR2 FQGTGA. V was clipped by 2 bases and J by 4 bases; unmatched bases: 4. The CDR3 sequence is 15 residues long. CDR3 protein: CASSLGQGAYNEQFF. The CDR3, as DNA: TGTGCCAGCAGCTTAGGACAGGGAGCTTACAATGAGCAGTTCTTC.

V usage is TRBV5-4 and J usage is TRBJ1-1; D ambiguous. In germline, CDR1 is SGHNT, CDR2 YYREEE (reference sequence). The CDR3 loop spans 11 amino acids. Trimming pared 9 bases from V and 4 bases from J, leaving 10 bases between. The CDR3 sequence is CAISTGTEAFF. Here the CDR3 DNA reads TGTGCCATCTCAACGGGCACTGAAGCTTTCTTT.

The gene calls are TRBV3-1 (or the pseudogene TRBV3-2) and TRBJ2-1; no firm D call. The V gene lost 0 bases and the J gene lost 4 bases, with 10 bases spanning the gap. CDR3 size: 15 residues. Germline CDR1 LGHDT, CDR2 YNNKEL (reference sequence). The CDR3 loop is CASSQESSPYNEQFF. CDR3 bases: TGTGCCAGCAGCCAAGAATCCAGTCCGTACAATGAGCAGTTCTTC.

The chain couples TRBV7-8 to TRBJ2-5; the match to TRBD1 covers 8 bases. V dropped 5 bases and J dropped 2; count of bases not matched to a gene: 7. Germline assignment: CDR1 SGHVS and CDR2 FQNEAQ. The CDR3 extends over 15 amino acids. The CDR3 DNA follows: TGTGCCAGCAGCCTAGGGACAGGTCGACAAGAGACCCAGTACTTC. Translated, it gives CASSLGTGRQETQYF.

A single count supports this clone. The genes are TRBV13 and TRBJ2-7; D is undetermined. There are 11 residues in the CDR3. Per the germline V gene, CDR1 is PRHDT and CDR2 is FYEKMQ (reference sequence). Trimming stripped 4 bases from V and 6 bases from J, with 7 bases between. The CDR3 loop reads CASSWVSEQYF. The CDR3 DNA follows: TGTGCCAGCAGCTGGGTCTCCGAGCAGTACTTC.

The chain joins TRBV5-8 to TRBJ1-5, with TRBD1 identical over 7 bases. The CDR3 spans 15 residues. CDR1 and CDR2 (germline): SGHTS, YDEGEE. The ends lost 1 base at V and 4 bases at J; junction bases unmatched: 5. CDR3 protein: CASSLLGQLNQPQHF. The CDR3 DNA follows: TGTGCCAGCAGCTTGTTGGGACAGCTTAATCAGCCCCAGCATTTT.

This rearrangement joins TRBV6-5 to TRBJ1-2; D is unresolved. The CDR3 extends over 15 amino acids. The V gene's germline CDR1 is MNHEY and CDR2 SVGAGI. V was pared by 1 base and J by 2 bases, with 11 bases between. CDR3 DNA: TGTGCCAGCAGTTACTTGGGCGGCGGGAACTATGGCTACACCTTC. Amino acid sequence: CASSYLGGGNYGYTF.